This TCR beta chain derives from a study of cytomegalovirus exposure and HLA in healthy donors. This clone has a handful of counts. Its antigen is undetermined. The PCR used 60 Vbeta and 13 Jbeta primers. Some clones are missing from TCRdb's copy, which holds only in-frame ones; the method was immunoSEQ multiplex PCR. Among about 180,000 clones listed, approximately 72% were seen once. Overall study findings and caveats: A highly shared variant cluster was judged a likely technical artifact.

Germline V gene lookup returns CDR1 LGHNA and CDR2 YNFKEQ. The CDR3 is 15 residues long. The V segment lost 0 bases and the J segment 3 bases; nucleotides outside the gene matches: 3. V usage is TRBV4-2 and J usage is TRBJ1-1; 8 bases agree with TRBD1. The TCR sequence derives from a female donor in good health and CMV-seronegative. Sequencing was carried out using PBMCs. CDR3: CASSQEYRGDTEAFF. The CDR3, as DNA: TGTGCCAGCAGCCAAGAATACAGGGGGGACACTGAAGCTTTCTTT.